The present entry profiles one T cell receptor beta chain with its context. This clonotype showed up just a few times. Its antigen is unknown. There are no base qualities to consult, and no much larger clone falls within one base. From the cysteine through the phenylalanine, the CDR3 covers 15 amino acids. The kept DNA is CDR3 alone, 45 bases in frame from the first base. As encoded in the germline V gene (reference sequence), CDR1 is LGHDT while CDR2 is YNNKEL. Ends trimmed: V by 1 base, J by 4 bases; bases unmatched to a gene: 2. The entry originates in a study of patients and donors after allogeneic stem cell transplantation (dated by TCRdb to 2019 to 2021). The library was produced with RT-PCR. Instrument on record: NextSeq 550. In TCRdb, the public reads were trimmed at Q25 with fastp and aligned with MiXCR, with productive beta chains retained. Rows with one shared CDR3 protein collapse into an entry with the most common genes and DNA. The sample records approximately 61,000 distinct CDR3 sequences, less than 15% of which are singletons. Approximately 33% of the sample comes from the top ten.

This chain is built from TRBV3-1 and TRBJ2-1, with 9 bases aligning to TRBD1. The material sequenced was blood, either unsorted or a sorted T cell fraction (not recorded which). This TCR was sampled from a human donor who was either an allogeneic HSCT recipient or a stem cell or donor lymphocyte infusion donor (not recorded which). It is not recorded whose cells these are; they may come from a transplant donor. The CDR3 protein: CASSQGDRVYNEQFF. At the DNA level, the sequence is TGTGCCAGCAGCCAAGGGGACAGGGTTTACAATGAGCAGTTCTTC.